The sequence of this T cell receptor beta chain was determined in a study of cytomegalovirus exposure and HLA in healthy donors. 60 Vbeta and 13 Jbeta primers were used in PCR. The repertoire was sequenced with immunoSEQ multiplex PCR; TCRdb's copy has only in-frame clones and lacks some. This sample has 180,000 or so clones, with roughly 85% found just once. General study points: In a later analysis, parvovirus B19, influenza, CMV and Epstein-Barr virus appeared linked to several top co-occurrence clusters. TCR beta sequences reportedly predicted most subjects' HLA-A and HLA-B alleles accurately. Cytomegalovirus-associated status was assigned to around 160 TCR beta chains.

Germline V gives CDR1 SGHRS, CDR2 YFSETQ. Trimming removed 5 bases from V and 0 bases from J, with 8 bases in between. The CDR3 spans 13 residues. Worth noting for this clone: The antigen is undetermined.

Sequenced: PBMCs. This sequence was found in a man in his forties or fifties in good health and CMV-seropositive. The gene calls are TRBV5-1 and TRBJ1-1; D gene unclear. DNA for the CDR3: TGCGCCAGCAGTCAGGTCATGAACACTGAAGCTTTCTTT. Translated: CASSQVMNTEAFF.